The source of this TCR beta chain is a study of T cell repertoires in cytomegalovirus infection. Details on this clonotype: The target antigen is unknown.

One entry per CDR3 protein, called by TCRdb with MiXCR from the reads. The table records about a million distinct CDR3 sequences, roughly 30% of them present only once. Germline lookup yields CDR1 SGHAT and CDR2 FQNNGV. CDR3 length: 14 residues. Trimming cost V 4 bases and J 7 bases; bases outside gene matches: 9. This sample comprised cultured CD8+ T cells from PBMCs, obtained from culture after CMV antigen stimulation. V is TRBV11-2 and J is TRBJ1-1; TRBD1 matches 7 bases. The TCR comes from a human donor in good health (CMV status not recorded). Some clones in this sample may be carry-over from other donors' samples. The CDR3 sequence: CASSSQGLGDEAFF. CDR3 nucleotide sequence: TGTGCCAGCAGCTCACAGGGGCTCGGGGATGAAGCTTTCTTT.